The clone carrying this T cell receptor beta chain was picked up a small number of times. The antigen is unknown. A CD45RO/CCR7/CD25/CD127/CD95/CD27 panel sorted naive, central memory, regulatory and stem cell-like memory CD4+ cells. This entry is derived from a study of beta chain features in type 1 diabetes. General study points: Type 1 diabetes patients had VDJ junctions that carried fewer insertions and more deletions. The naive, central memory and Treg TCRB repertoires of patients appeared to be more similar to one another than those of healthy donors. When Type 1 diabetes patients were examined, their TCRB CDR3s proved moderately but significantly shorter in all four CD4+ subsets.

The isolated RNA, all of it, was reverse transcribed, so expressed TCRB transcripts were what got sequenced. Sequencing was performed with immunoSEQ multiplex PCR; in TCRdb, only in-frame clones are kept and a portion is missing. The table has 150,000 to 200,000 clones, 50% to 70% seen once. From germline, CDR1 is SGHAT and CDR2 FQNNGV. With V trimmed by 1 base and J by 6 bases, 7 bases remained unmatched. CDR3 length: 15 residues. The rearrangement joins TRBV11-2 to TRBJ2-7, with TRBD1 matching 9 bases. Source material: naive CD4+ T cells from blood. This TCR was recovered from a man between 25 and 39 years old with type 1 diabetes. CDR3 region: CASSLVLGTGTEQYF. CDR3 bases: TGTGCCAGCAGCTTAGTGCTAGGGACAGGGACCGAGCAGTACTTC.